The entry that follows covers one T cell receptor beta chain sequence. The data were obtained in a study of blood T cell repertoires in COVID-19. About the study: The samples span acute and convalescent COVID-19 from the United States, Italy and Spain.

In the original analysis: Estimated nucleated cell counts came from reference gene primer amplification. Data came from immunoSEQ multiplex PCR; TCRdb stores just in-frame clones and leaves some out. V and J calls and clone size are given by that table; D and trimming were obtained from the DNA. Of under 100,000 clones listed, approximately 80% are singletons. Unmatched junction bases numbered 12, after V lost 5 bases and J lost 8 bases. CDR1 is SEHNR, CDR2 FQNEAQ, per germline (reference sequence). The CDR3 spans 16 residues. The V gene is TRBV7-9, the J gene TRBJ1-6; TRBD1 matches 7 bases. What was sequenced was peripheral blood. The source of this sequence is a woman in her forties with active or convalescent COVID-19. As DNA, the CDR3 is TGTGCCAGCAGCGACATGACAGGGTTTGGCTATTCACCCCTCCACTTT. Translated: CASSDMTGFGYSPLHF.